Below are 21 T cell receptor beta chains sequenced from a single sample in a study of cytomegalovirus exposure and HLA in healthy donors. Primers: 60 Vbeta forward and 13 Jbeta reverse. Repertoires were generated with immunoSEQ multiplex PCR, while TCRdb's copy carries only in-frame clones and drops some. The sample shows under 200,000 clones, around 86% of them seen only once. The specimen sequenced was PBMCs. Every receptor here comes from a woman between 18 and 30 years old in good health and CMV-seronegative.

This sequence joins TRBV18 and TRBJ2-1, with 7 positions matching TRBD2. The ends lost 1 base at V and 7 bases at J; junction bases unmatched: 7. The CDR3 extends over 15 amino acids. Germline assignment: CDR1 KGHSH and CDR2 LQKENI. The CDR3 loop reads CASSPLSGTNNEQFF. In nucleotides, the CDR3 is TGTGCCAGCTCACCACTGTCCGGGACTAATAATGAGCAGTTCTTC.

The chain carries TRBV6-1 and TRBJ1-1; D might be TRBD1 (6 bases). V dropped 6 bases and J dropped 10 bases, with 18 bases sitting between them. Germline lookup yields CDR1 MNHNS and CDR2 SASEGT. The CDR3 runs 13 residues. CDR3 sequence (DNA): TGTGCCAGCAGACGGAACAGGGAGCAGAGAGCTTTCTTT. Amino acid sequence: CASRRNREQRAFF.

The J gene is TRBJ2-5, the V gene TRBV9, with 10 nucleotides matching TRBD1. The J segment lost 4 bases and the V segment lost 3 bases, leaving 6 bases of the junction unmatched. This CDR3 comprises 15 residues. The germline gives CDR1 SGDLS, CDR2 YYNGEE. The CDR3 region has the DNA TGTGCCAGCAGCGCGGGACAGGGGAATGCAGAGACCCAGTACTTC. Protein: CASSAGQGNAETQYF. Complete variable domain (other parts from reference TRBV9 and TRBJ2-5): DSGVTQTPKHLITATGQRVTLRCSPRSGDLSVYWYQQSLDQGLQFLIQYYNGEERAKGNILERFSAQQFPDLHSELNLSSLELGDSALYFCASSAGQGNAETQYFGPGTRLLVL.

CDR3: CASSVDPGGSDTQYF. The CDR3 coding sequence is TGTGCCAGCAGTGTTGATCCGGGGGGATCAGATACGCAGTATTTT. The V and J genes are TRBV2 and TRBJ2-3; the match to TRBD2 covers 7 bases. This CDR3 region has 15 residues. Per the germline V gene, CDR1 is SNHLY and CDR2 is FYNNEI. Trimming at V came to 4 bases and at J to 4 bases, leaving 8 bases not matched to a gene.

The gene calls are TRBV6-4 and TRBJ1-2; TRBD1 aligns across 9 bases. The length of the CDR3 is 13 residues. The trim removed 6 bases at V and 7 bases at J, leaving 6 bases unmatched. CDR1 and CDR2 (germline): MRHNA, SNTAGT. CDR3 amino acids: CASRLTGGSGYTF. CDR3 in DNA: TGTGCCAGCAGACTGACAGGGGGATCTGGCTACACCTTC.

The rearrangement joins TRBV19 to TRBJ1-1, with 9 bases fitting TRBD1. The V gene's germline CDR1 is LNHDA and CDR2 SQIVND (reference sequence). V shed 10 bases and J 5 bases; nucleotides not matched to a gene: 8. The CDR3 is made up of 13 amino acids. CDR3 sequence (DNA): TGTGCCACGGACAGGGGCGATCGAACTGAAGCTTTCTTT. This translates into CATDRGDRTEAFF.

This chain links TRBV27 with TRBJ1-1; 9 bases are a match to TRBD1. Germline V lookup: CDR1 MNHEY, CDR2 SMNVEV (reference sequence). J was trimmed by 4 bases and V by 7 bases; bases with no gene match: 7. This CDR3 is built from 14 residues. The CDR3 loop is CASTTTGGGTEAFF. The DNA for the CDR3 is TGTGCCAGCACCACAACAGGGGGCGGCACTGAAGCTTTCTTT.

DNA for the CDR3: TGTGCCATTACGGACAGGGGGGTTGACAATGAGCAGTTCTTC. It is translated as CAITDRGVDNEQFF. The rearrangement uses TRBV27 and TRBJ2-1; TRBD1 matches at 10 bases. V trimming: 10 bases; J trimming: 5 bases; junction bases outside the gene matches: 8. The CDR3 is 14 residues long. CDR1 MNHEY and CDR2 SMNVEV come from the germline V gene (reference sequence).

The J gene is TRBJ1-3, the V gene TRBV7-9; maybe TRBD1 (5 bases). CDR1 SEHNR and CDR2 FQNEAQ come from the germline V gene (reference sequence). V lost 8 bases and J 4 bases, leaving 15 bases between the germline ends. This CDR3 is 14 amino acids long. The CDR3 region has the DNA TGTGCCAGCGCCCCGTGGGGCTCGGGAAACACCATATATTTT. Translated: CASAPWGSGNTIYF.

The J gene is TRBJ2-3, the V gene TRBV20-1; D is undetermined. V was pared by 3 bases and J by 3 bases, with 4 bases between. Germline V CDR1 and CDR2: DFQATT, SNEGSKA (reference sequence). The CDR3 has 11 residues. CDR3 nucleotides: TGCAGTGCTAGGCGTACAGATACGCAGTATTTT. It encodes CSARRTDTQYF.

This chain uses TRBV6-1 with TRBJ1-4; no firm D call. Per germline, CDR1 MNHNS and CDR2 SASEGT. Trimming left V 2 bases short and J 4 bases short, with 8 bases between. CDR3 size: 14 residues. In nucleotides, the CDR3 is TGTGCCAGCAGTGAATTTAGCGGTAATGAAAAACTGTTTTTT. Its protein product is CASSEFSGNEKLFF.

This clone was seen a handful of times. The V call is TRBV14, the J call TRBJ2-5; D might be TRBD2 (5 bases). Germline loops: CDR1 SGHDN, CDR2 FVKESK. CDR3 length: 13 residues. The germline V and J ends were trimmed by 3 bases and 4 bases, with 9 bases remaining between them. CDR3 bases: TGTGCCAGCAGCCACTGGGCGGGAGAGACCCAGTACTTC. Translating it yields CASSHWAGETQYF. The full variable domain, with the rest looked up from reference TRBV14 and TRBJ2-5, is EAGVTQFPSHSVIEKGQTVTLRCDPISGHDNLYWYRRVMGKEIKFLLHFVKESKQDESGMPNNRFLAERTGGTYSTLKVQPAELEDSGVYFCASSHWAGETQYFGPGTRLLVL.

This clone was recorded a few times. The gene calls are TRBV28 and TRBJ1-1; 9 bases agree with TRBD1. The germline gives CDR1 MDHEN, CDR2 SYDVKM. The CDR3 contains 15 residues. V was pared by 6 bases and J by 7 bases, with 12 bases of the junction left unmatched. The CDR3 here is CASRPGTGFVYEAFF. CDR3 bases: TGTGCCAGCAGGCCCGGGACAGGGTTCGTCTATGAAGCTTTCTTT.

This clone was counted only a few times. The V and J genes are TRBV5-1 and TRBJ2-7; 9 bases match TRBD2. The CDR3 consists of 17 residues. The germline V gene has CDR1 SGHRS and CDR2 YFSETQ. J was trimmed by 4 bases and V by 0 bases; bases with no gene match: 11. CDR3 DNA sequence: TGCGCCAGCAGCTTGGTATCGGCGGGGGGGCAGGGATACGAGCAGTACTTC. This codes for CASSLVSAGGQGYEQYF.

This chain joins TRBV28 and TRBJ2-7, with 7 positions matching TRBD1. The germline V gene encodes CDR1 MDHEN and CDR2 SYDVKM. The CDR3 totals 13 residues. Losses at the gene ends were 6 bases for V and 4 bases for J; bases not matched to a gene: 6. In DNA, the CDR3 is TGTGCCAGCAGGAGGGACAGTTCTTACGAGCAGTACTTC. Protein sequence: CASRRDSSYEQYF.

The J gene is TRBJ1-5, the V gene TRBV25-1; 8 nucleotides align to TRBD1. The length of the CDR3 is 15 residues. V shed 5 bases, J shed 4 bases, and the junction held 7 bases outside the gene matches. From germline, CDR1 is MGHDK and CDR2 SYGVNS. The CDR3 nucleotides read TGTGCCAGCAGTACGAAGGACAGGGATAATCAGCCCCAGCATTTT. Translation: CASSTKDRDNQPQHF.

This clone was recorded only once. This chain uses TRBV13 with TRBJ2-5; possible D gene TRBD2, 5 bases. The germline V gene encodes CDR1 PRHDT and CDR2 FYEKMQ (reference sequence). V lost 5 bases, J lost 4 bases, and 8 bases lay in between. The CDR3 is made up of 12 amino acids. The CDR3 DNA reads as TGTGCCAGCAGCCCACGGGGAGAGACCCAGTACTTC. This translates into CASSPRGETQYF.

The chain has TRBV27 and TRBJ2-7; 7 nucleotides line up with TRBD2. Per germline, CDR1 MNHEY and CDR2 SMNVEV (reference sequence). This CDR3 region has 16 residues. V shed 0 bases, J shed 0 bases, and the junction held 5 bases outside the gene matches. This CDR3 reads CASSLSPTSDSYEQYF. CDR3 coding DNA: TGTGCCAGCAGTTTATCCCCTACTAGCGACTCCTACGAGCAGTACTTC.

This chain joins TRBV27 and TRBJ2-1; TRBD2 agrees at 11 bases. Trimming cost V 6 bases and J 3 bases; bases outside gene matches: 7. CDR3 size: 16 residues. Germline CDR1 reads MNHEY; CDR2 reads SMNVEV (reference sequence). Here the CDR3 reads CASRHGTSGNYNEQFF. The CDR3 DNA sequence: TGTGCCAGCAGGCACGGGACTAGCGGAAACTACAATGAGCAGTTCTTC.

This clone has a handful of counts. The CDR3 region is CGSWGSGSNEQFF. In nucleotides, the CDR3 is TGCGGCTCCTGGGGGAGCGGGTCCAATGAGCAGTTCTTC. The rearrangement links TRBV29-1 to TRBJ2-1; D possibly corresponds to TRBD2 (6 bases). The CDR3 has 13 amino acids. Germline V gene sequence: CDR1 SQVTM, CDR2 ANQGSEA.

This clone was seen a few times. The V gene is TRBV5-6, the J gene TRBJ1-4; D not resolved. V was pared by 6 bases and J by 10 bases, with 13 bases between. The CDR3 sequence is 12 residues long. Germline CDR1 SGHDT, CDR2 YYEEEE. The CDR3 sequence: CASKLGVGKLFF. The CDR3 bases are TGTGCCAGCAAACTTGGAGTGGGAAAACTGTTTTTT.